This paragraph covers one T cell receptor beta chain sequence. The antigen is undetermined. The sample belongs to a study of cytomegalovirus exposure and HLA in healthy donors. Regarding the study as a whole: Among TCR beta chains, those listed as cytomegalovirus-associated numbered approximately 150. Across donors, most TCRs were seen rarely, yet some public ones were widespread. Reportedly, cytomegalovirus status was diagnosed with high sensitivity and specificity. Subsequent analysis found a tendency for first-cohort TCR clusters to co-occur within the approximately 130 validation repertoires.

Sequencing was performed with immunoSEQ multiplex PCR; in TCRdb, only in-frame clones are kept and a portion is missing. The profile shows 70,000 or so clones, 94% of them singletons. Per the germline V gene, CDR1 is MNHEY and CDR2 is SVGAGI. V was trimmed by 9 bases and J by 5 bases, leaving 14 bases between them. This CDR3 comprises 13 residues. V is TRBV6-5 and J is TRBJ1-3; unclear D gene. This clonotype originated in a woman between 18 and 30 years old in good health and CMV-seronegative. Input material: PBMCs. The DNA for the CDR3 is TGTGCCAGACTCGCCTTGATCAGAAACACCATATATTTT. It translates to CARLALIRNTIYF.